These 9 T cell receptor beta chains came from one sample sequenced in a study of T cells in Graves' hyperthyroidism and ophthalmopathy. The CDR3 regions of TCR beta were amplified from RNA transcripts. The TCR CDR3 first-round RT-PCR relied on the HTBI primer set. TCRdb ran MiXCR on the multiplex PCR reads and lists one entry per CDR3 protein. Of around 480,000 distinct CDR3 sequences detected, around an eighth appear once; the ten largest clones hold about a sixth. The sequenced material came from blood. These TCRs come from a woman aged 18 to 35 with Graves' hyperthyroidism.

This clonotype has a single count. This chain uses TRBV7-2 with TRBJ2-1; 9 bases align to TRBD1. V dropped 3 bases and J dropped 9; count of bases not matched to a gene: 18. The CDR3 is 18 amino acids. Per germline, CDR1 SGHTA and CDR2 FQGNSA. The CDR3 loop is CASSLVSDRGIFYGEQFF. The CDR3 DNA reads as TGTGCCAGCAGCTTGGTTTCAGACAGGGGGATTTTTTATGGTGAGCAGTTCTTC.

This clonotype has at least ten counts. The V call is TRBV10-3, the J call TRBJ1-1, with D possibly being TRBD1 (5 bases). Germline V gene sequence: CDR1 ENHRY, CDR2 SYGVKD. The V end was cut by 0 bases, the J end by 2 bases, with 10 bases between. The length of the CDR3 is 15 residues. CDR3: CAISESSDSNTEAFF. The CDR3 bases are TGTGCCATCAGTGAGTCTAGCGACAGTAACACTGAAGCTTTCTTT.

The V and J genes are TRBV4-1 and TRBJ2-1, with a possible D match to TRBD2 (7 bases). This CDR3 comprises 15 residues. CDR1 and CDR2 (germline): MGHRA, YSYEKL. The V end was cut by 2 bases, the J end by 9 bases, with 17 bases between. As DNA, the CDR3 is TGCGCCAGCAGCCAAAGGGGGGGGGTTTTAGGTGAGCAGTTCTTC. Translation: CASSQRGGVLGEQFF.

On this clonotype itself: A much larger clone lies one base from this, so it may be a read error. The chain joins TRBV10-3 to TRBJ2-7; the match to TRBD2 covers 9 bases. Germline assignment: CDR1 ENHRY and CDR2 SYGVKD. Unmatched junction bases numbered 8, after V lost 6 bases and J lost 2 bases. The CDR3 consists of 15 residues. This CDR3 is CAIRDSGSGAYEQYF. The CDR3, as DNA: TGTGCCATCAGAGATAGCGGGAGTGGAGCCTACGAGCAGTACTTC.

This clonotype was recorded at least ten times. This chain joins TRBV5-1 and TRBJ2-2; 8 nucleotides line up with TRBD1. The CDR3 is made up of 14 amino acids. The V gene end was trimmed by 0 bases and the J gene end by 6 bases; junction bases not matched to a gene: 1. The germline gives CDR1 SGHRS, CDR2 YFSETQ. In DNA form, the CDR3 reads TGCGCCAGCAGCTTGGAGACAGGGGCCGGGGAGCTGTTTTTT. Translating gives CASSLETGAGELFF.

The sample holds many counts of this clonotype. The chain is built from TRBV18 and TRBJ2-7; D is uncertain. This CDR3 is 13 amino acids long. The germline V gene encodes CDR1 KGHSH and CDR2 LQKENI. V lost 6 bases, J lost 3 bases, and 12 bases lay in between. The CDR3: CASSPPVHYEQYF. The CDR3, as DNA: TGTGCCAGCTCCCCCCCGGTCCACTACGAGCAGTACTTC.

The table lists this clonotype with many counts. The CDR3 protein is CASSRQGRDYGYTF. The CDR3 DNA follows: TGTGCCAGCAGCCGACAGGGGCGGGACTATGGCTACACCTTC. The gene calls are TRBV12-3 or TRBV12-4 and TRBJ1-2; 8 nucleotides agree with TRBD1. The V gene end was trimmed by 6 bases and the J gene end by 3 bases; junction bases not matched to a gene: 6. This CDR3 has 14 residues.

At least ten counts were recorded for this clonotype. J is TRBJ2-2 and V is TRBV15; 8 bases agree with TRBD2. V trimming: 1 base; J trimming: 7 bases; junction bases outside the gene matches: 17. Per the germline V gene, CDR1 is LNHNV and CDR2 is YYDKDF (reference sequence). CDR3 length equals 19 residues. CDR3 DNA: TGTGCCACCAGCAGAGGTCCCATGGCCCGCGGGAGGAGGGGCGGGGAGCTGTTTTTT. Its translation is CATSRGPMARGRRGGELFF.

The table lists this clonotype with many counts. The V call is TRBV12-3 or TRBV12-4, the J call TRBJ1-5; no reliable D call. Deletions cut 5 bases from V and 5 bases from J, with 13 bases between. CDR3 length equals 14 residues. The CDR3 region has the DNA TGTGCCAGCAGTGACTACGGAGGTTATCAGCCCCAGCATTTT. Residues: CASSDYGGYQPQHF.